This is a list of T cell receptor beta chains from one sample in a study of T cells after yellow fever vaccination. Each CDR3 protein is one row after TCRdb ran MiXCR on the 5' RACE reads. This sample carries 300,000 to 400,000 distinct CDR3 sequences, about 4% of them seen once, and the ten largest clones take approximately 24%. The sample was PBMCs, taken 5 days after the yellow fever booster vaccination. All receptors come from a man younger than 35 who received the YFV17D yellow fever vaccine. CDR3s include the opening cysteine and the closing phenylalanine or tryptophan. Each record gives: J gene, CDR3 length, V gene, CDR3 protein.

>TRBJ1-4|14|TRBV7-2
CASRPDRTNEKLFF
>TRBJ1-1|14|TRBV4-3
CASSQGGGTTEAFF
>TRBJ1-2|15|TRBV7-2
CASSLDSGQGYGYTF
>TRBJ2-2|12|TRBV5-1
CASKIDTGELFF
>TRBJ2-7|16|TRBV20-1
CSASYLSGGTTYEQYF
>TRBJ1-2|14|TRBV4-1
CASSHNRDNYGYTF
>TRBJ1-2|15|TRBV5-5
CASSSYAGQNYGYTF
>TRBJ2-1|15|TRBV6-1
CASSEKLGRYNEQFF
>TRBJ2-3|13|TRBV7-2
CASSPQGADTQYF
>TRBJ2-2|14|TRBV19
CASSIVPGSGELFF
>TRBJ1-5|13|TRBV29-1
CSGASGPDQPQHF
>TRBJ2-1|14|TRBV7-3
CASSLSTGGNEQFF
>TRBJ1-6|16|TRBV6-2/TRBV6-3
CASRGTGRTYNSPLHF
>TRBJ2-1|11|TRBV29-1
CSVDFQNEQFF
>TRBJ2-3|11|TRBV21-1
CASTPEDTQYF
>TRBJ2-1|13|TRBV7-3
CASSLNGEGEQFF
>TRBJ1-2|14|TRBV11-2
CASSLWAGNYGYTF
>TRBJ2-1|17|TRBV12-3/TRBV12-4
CASSLLRGWGTYNEQFF
>TRBJ2-1|12|TRBV29-1
CSAVADRNEQFF
>TRBJ2-2|15|TRBV5-1
CASSFVLSPTGELFF
>TRBJ1-2|12|TRBV7-2
CASSLLWDGYTF
>TRBJ2-3|14|TRBV27
CASSFWHNTDTQYF
>TRBJ1-4|14|TRBV20-1
CSASSSRAGEKLFF
>TRBJ2-7|13|TRBV29-1
CSVEPTQGYEQYF
>TRBJ2-2|14|TRBV29-1
CSVSGTTNTGELFF
>TRBJ2-1|15|TRBV6-4
CASSEGTSGGNEQFF
>TRBJ2-5|14|TRBV7-2
CASSFRGFQETQYF
>TRBJ1-4|15|TRBV28
CASSLGRSTNEKLFF
>TRBJ2-1|16|TRBV13
CASSSPGGKEDNEQFF
>TRBJ2-1|16|TRBV5-1
CASSSPGTSGFNEQFF
>TRBJ1-5|15|TRBV30
CAWSVGLAAGQPQHF
>TRBJ2-3|16|TRBV19
CASEVSGSYGADTQYF
>TRBJ2-2|18|TRBV7-6
CASSLVLAGGTNTGELFF
>TRBJ1-5|12|TRBV28
CASRTGYQPQHF
>TRBJ2-7|17|TRBV6-2/TRBV6-3
CASSYLSGTGAFYEQYF
>TRBJ1-1|11|TRBV20-1
CSARSSAQAFF
>TRBJ2-5|15|TRBV7-9
CASSLARTDQETQYF
>TRBJ1-5|15|TRBV9
CASGVGQSSNQPQHF
>TRBJ1-6|14|TRBV7-6
CASSQQGNDSPLHF
>TRBJ1-1|15|TRBV11-2
CASSLWGSVNTEAFF
>TRBJ1-5|13|TRBV19
CASSIFCAQPQHF
>TRBJ1-5|17|TRBV3-2
CASSQDRDRASNQPQHF
>TRBJ1-2|13|TRBV10-3
CAISDEGDYGYTF
>TRBJ2-1|13|TRBV7-2
CASSFPGVGEQFF
>TRBJ2-5|15|TRBV19
CASAPDSPPQETQYF
>TRBJ2-1|14|TRBV10-3
CALSSAGGPAPQFF
>TRBJ1-2|13|TRBV20-1
CSASPGVNYGYTF
>TRBJ2-1|16|TRBV6-1
CASRSARGGSYNEQFF
>TRBJ2-1|15|TRBV6-2/TRBV6-3
CASRTGGEGKNEQFF
>TRBJ1-4|14|TRBV20-1
CSARSRGGNEKLFF
>TRBJ1-2|15|TRBV18
CASSPPEPGLYGYTF